Included here is one T cell receptor (beta chain) sequence, with context. Its specificity is unknown. This CDR3 contains 14 residues. Trimming took off 0 bases at V and 3 bases at J, with 9 bases between the two ends. CDR1 SGHTS and CDR2 YDEGEE come from the germline V gene. These data belong to a study of T cell responses to AZD1222 COVID-19 vaccine. Study findings and constraints: Donor demographics were predominantly white British with a female majority; clonal diversity may be underestimated. Seropositivity was recorded at baseline in only a handful of AZD1222 recipients.

TCRdb's table, derived via immunoSEQ multiplex PCR, lists solely in-frame clones and lacks some. Of 80,000 or so clones in the sample, roughly nine tenths are singletons; the top ten hold around 1.5%. The gene calls are TRBV5-8 and TRBJ1-1, with a possible D match to TRBD1 (6 bases). The sample in question was peripheral blood, obtained on day 0 of AZD1222 vaccination. This clonotype was sampled from an adult in good health. CDR3 DNA sequence: TGTGCCAGCAGCTTGGGGGGGGCTCACACTGAAGCTTTCTTT. Its protein product is CASSLGGAHTEAFF.